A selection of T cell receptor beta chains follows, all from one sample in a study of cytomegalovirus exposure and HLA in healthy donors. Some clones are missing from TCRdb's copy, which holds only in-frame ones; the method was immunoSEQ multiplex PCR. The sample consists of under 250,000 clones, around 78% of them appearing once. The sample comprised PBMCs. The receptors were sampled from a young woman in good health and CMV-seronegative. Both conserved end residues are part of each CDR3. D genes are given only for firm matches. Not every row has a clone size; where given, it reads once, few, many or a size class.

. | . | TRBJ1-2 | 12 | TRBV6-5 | TGTGCCAGCAGCGACGATAACTATGGCTACACCTTC | CASSDDNYGYTF
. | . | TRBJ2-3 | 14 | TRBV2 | TGTGCCAGTCGGTTCACAGCTAGCACAGATACGCAGTATTTT | CASRFTASTDTQYF
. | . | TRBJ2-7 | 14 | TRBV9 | TGTGCCAGCAGCCCCCGGCGGGGCTCCTACGAGCAGTACTTC | CASSPRRGSYEQYF
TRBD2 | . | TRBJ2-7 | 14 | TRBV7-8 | TGTGCCAGCAGCTTCGCCCTCGGGGGGTTCGAGCAGTACTTC | CASSFALGGFEQYF
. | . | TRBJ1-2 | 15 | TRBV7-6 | TGTGCCAGCAGCTTAGAGGCGGGGACCGGCTATGGCTACACCTTC | CASSLEAGTGYGYTF
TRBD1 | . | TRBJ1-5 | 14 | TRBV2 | TGTGCCAGCAGAGTCCCGGACAGGGCCCAGCCCCAGCATTTT | CASRVPDRAQPQHF
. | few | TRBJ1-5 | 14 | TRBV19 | TGTGCCAGTAGTGAGTGGCAGGTAAATCAGCCCCAGCATTTT | CASSEWQVNQPQHF
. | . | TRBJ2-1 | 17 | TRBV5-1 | TGCGCCAGCAGCCTCCGGGACGTGGCCTTGGGGATTAACGAGCAGTTCTTC | CASSLRDVALGINEQFF
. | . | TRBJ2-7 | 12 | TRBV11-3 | TGTGCCAGCAGCTTTCATGGGGGCGAGCAGTACTTC | CASSFHGGEQYF
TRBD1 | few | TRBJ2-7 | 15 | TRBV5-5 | TGTGCCAGCAGCTTTGACAGGGGACCCTCCTACGAGCAGTACTTC | CASSFDRGPSYEQYF
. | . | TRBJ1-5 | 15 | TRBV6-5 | TGTGCCAGCAGCCGCAGTGGAAGGGGATATCAGCCCCAGCATTTT | CASSRSGRGYQPQHF
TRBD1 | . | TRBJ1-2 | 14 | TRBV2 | TGTGCCAGCAGGGAGGACAGGGGGCTTTATGGCTACACCTTC | CASREDRGLYGYTF
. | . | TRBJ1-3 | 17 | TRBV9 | TGTGCCAGCAGCTCAGACGGGGGCGCAGGCTCTGGAAACACCATATATTTT | CASSSDGGAGSGNTIYF
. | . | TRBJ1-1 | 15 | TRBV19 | TGTGCCAGTAGCCTGGGGAACCGCCTGAACACTGAAGCTTTCTTT | CASSLGNRLNTEAFF
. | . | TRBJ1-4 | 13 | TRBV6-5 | TGTGCCACCTCCGCAGCCAGTTATGAAAAACTGTTTTTT | CATSAASYEKLFF
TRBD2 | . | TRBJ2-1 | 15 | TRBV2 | TGTGCCAGCAGAGAACTAGCGGGGGGATACAATGAGCAGTTCTTC | CASRELAGGYNEQFF
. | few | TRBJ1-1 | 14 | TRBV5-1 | TGCGCCAGCAGCTTAGGCGGTGGGAACACTGAAGCTTTCTTT | CASSLGGGNTEAFF
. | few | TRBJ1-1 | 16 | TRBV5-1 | TGCGCCAGCAGCTTGAAGGTTGGACCACTGGGCACTGAAGCTTTCTTT | CASSLKVGPLGTEAFF
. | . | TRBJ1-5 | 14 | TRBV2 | TGTGCCAGCAGTGAAAGGTTAAGCAATCAGCCCCAGCATTTT | CASSERLSNQPQHF
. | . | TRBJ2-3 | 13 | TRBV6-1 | TGTGCCATCGTGGGTGGTAGCACAGATACGCAGTATTTT | CAIVGGSTDTQYF
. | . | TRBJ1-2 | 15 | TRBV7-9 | TGTGCCAGCAGTTTAGTGGGGGGTAAGGGCTATGGCTACACCTTC | CASSLVGGKGYGYTF
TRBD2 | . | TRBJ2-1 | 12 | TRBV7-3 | TGTGCCAGCAGCCTGACTAGCGGGGAGCAGTTCTTC | CASSLTSGEQFF
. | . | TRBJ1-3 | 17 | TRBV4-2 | TGTGCCAGCAGCCAAGATGGGGGGGGAAGCTCTGGAAACACCATATATTTT | CASSQDGGGSSGNTIYF
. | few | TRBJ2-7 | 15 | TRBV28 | TGTGCCAGCAGTTTAGGGCGGGGCTTCTCCTACGAGCAGTACTTC | CASSLGRGFSYEQYF
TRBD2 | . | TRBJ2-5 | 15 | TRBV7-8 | TGTGCCAGCAGCTTTTCAGGGAGGGCCCAAGAGACCCAGTACTTC | CASSFSGRAQETQYF
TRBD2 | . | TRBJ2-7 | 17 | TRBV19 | TGTGCCAGTAGTATGAGGACTAGCGGGCTAGGGTCATTGGAGCAGTACTTC | CASSMRTSGLGSLEQYF
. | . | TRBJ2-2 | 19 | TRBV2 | TGTGCCAGCAGTGAAGCGCTGATGGACAGCCAGATCAACACCGGGGAGCTGTTTTTT | CASSEALMDSQINTGELFF
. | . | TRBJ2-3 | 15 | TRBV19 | TGTGCCAGTAAGTCGGGAGGGGGCCAAACAGATACGCAGTATTTT | CASKSGGGQTDTQYF
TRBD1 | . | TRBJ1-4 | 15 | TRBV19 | TGTGCCAGTAGTGACCCGACAGGGGCCACTGAAAAACTGTTTTTT | CASSDPTGATEKLFF
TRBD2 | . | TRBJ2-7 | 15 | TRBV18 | TGTGCCAGCTCTCCCGTAGCGGGAGACTTCTACGAGCAGTACTTC | CASSPVAGDFYEQYF
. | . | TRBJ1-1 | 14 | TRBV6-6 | TGTGCCAGCAGTTACGGGGGACAGAACACTGAAGCTTTCTTT | CASSYGGQNTEAFF
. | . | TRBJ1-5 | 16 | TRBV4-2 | TGTGCCAGCAGCCAAGAATCTGGGGTTAGCAATCAGCCCCAGCATTTT | CASSQESGVSNQPQHF
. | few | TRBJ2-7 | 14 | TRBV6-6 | TGTGCCAGCAGTCCTCTCCTGCAGGGTGCCGAGCAGTACTTC | CASSPLLQGAEQYF
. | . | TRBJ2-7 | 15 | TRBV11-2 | TGTGCCAGCAGCTCCCCAATGAGGGGTACCTACGAGCAGTACTTC | CASSSPMRGTYEQYF
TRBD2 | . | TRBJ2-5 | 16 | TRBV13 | TGTGCCAGCAGCCCACGACTAGCGGGAGGGCGGGAGACCCAGTACTTC | CASSPRLAGGRETQYF
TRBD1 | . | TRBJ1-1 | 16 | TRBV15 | TGTGCCACCAGCCAGGGGAGACAGGGAAAGTACACTGAAGCTTTCTTT | CATSQGRQGKYTEAFF
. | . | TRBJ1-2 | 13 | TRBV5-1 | TGCGCCAGCAGCTTGGAGGCAGGGGTTGGCTACACCTTC | CASSLEAGVGYTF
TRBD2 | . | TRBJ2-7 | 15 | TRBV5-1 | TGCGCCAGCAGCTTCGGACTAGCGGGGGGAGGCGAGCAGTACTTC | CASSFGLAGGGEQYF
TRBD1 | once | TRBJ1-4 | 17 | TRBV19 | TGTGCCAGTGGGACCGGACCTTCGACAGGGGCTAATGAAAAACTGTTTTTT | CASGTGPSTGANEKLFF
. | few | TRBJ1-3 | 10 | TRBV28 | TGTGCCAGCGGCGGAAACACCATATATTTT | CASGGNTIYF
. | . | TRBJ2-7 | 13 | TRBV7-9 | TGTGCCAGCAGCTTAGAAGGATTCTACGAGCAGTACTTC | CASSLEGFYEQYF
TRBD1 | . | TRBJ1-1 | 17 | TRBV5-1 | TGCGCCAGCAGCTCGACAGGGGTTGGGAGAACGAACACTGAAGCTTTCTTT | CASSSTGVGRTNTEAFF
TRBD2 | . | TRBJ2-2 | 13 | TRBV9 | TGTGCCAGCAGCCCTTCTAGCGGTGGGGAGCTGTTTTTT | CASSPSSGGELFF
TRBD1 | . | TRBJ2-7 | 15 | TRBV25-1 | TGTGCCAGCAGTGTAACCGGGACAGGGTCCCACGAGCAGTACTTC | CASSVTGTGSHEQYF
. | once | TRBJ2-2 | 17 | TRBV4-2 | TGTGCCAGCAGCCAAGATCTGACAGGCGGTAACACCGGGGAGCTGTTTTTT | CASSQDLTGGNTGELFF
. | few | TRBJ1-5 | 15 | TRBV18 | TGTGCCAGCTCACCAACGACAGGCCTTCAGGTGGCCCAGCATTTT | CASSPTTGLQVAQHF